One sample yielded the 10 T cell receptor beta chains listed below, sequenced in a study of metastatic and nonmetastatic thyroid tumors. TCRdb redid the clone calls on the PCR reads using MiXCR. Altogether around 45,000 clones are present, roughly 15% being singletons, with the ten largest covering roughly 22%. Each patient went into thyroid surgery without having received any treatment. The sequenced sample was blood. Receptors originate from a female donor with papillary thyroid cancer or a benign thyroid nodule (not recorded which). Some clones in this sample may be carry-over from other donors' samples.

The chain uses TRBV11-2 and TRBJ2-1; maybe TRBD2 (6 bases). Deletions cut 5 bases from V and 8 bases from J, with 19 bases between. The CDR3 length is 15 residues. Germline V gene sequence: CDR1 SGHAT, CDR2 FQNNGV. The CDR3 DNA is TGTGCCAGCAGCCTCCTAGCGTTCTACTCGGATGAGCAGTTCTTC. Translating it yields CASSLLAFYSDEQFF.

At least ten counts were recorded for this clone. The chain recombines TRBV10-3 with TRBJ1-5; TRBD1 matches 8 bases. Germline-derived CDR1 and CDR2 are ENHRY and SYGVKD. CDR3 length equals 14 residues. J was trimmed by 3 bases and V by 11 bases; bases with no gene match: 9. The CDR3, as DNA: TGTGCCGCCGGGACAGGCGATTCCAATCAGCCCCAGCATTTT. This codes for CAAGTGDSNQPQHF.

This clone has just a few counts. The junction does not match germline at one end; this may be a read error. V usage is TRBV6-1 and J usage is TRBJ1-5; no reliable D call. The CDR3 is 15 residues long. CDR1 is MNHNS and CDR2 is SASEGT in the germline V gene. The CDR3 is CASSPWVYSNHPQHF. The CDR3 DNA is TGTGCCAGCAGTCCTTGGGTTTATAGCAATCATCCCCAGCATTTT.

The chain carries TRBV10-2 and TRBJ2-7, with TRBD2 identical over 13 bases. The CDR3 has 15 residues. Germline V CDR1 and CDR2: WSHSY, SAAADI. V lost 7 bases to trimming and J lost 6 bases; unmatched junction nucleotides: 9. The CDR3 bases are TGCGCCAGCACCGAGAGTGGGACTAGCGGGGCCGAGCAGTACTTC. Its protein is CASTESGTSGAEQYF.

V gene TRBV15 combines with J gene TRBJ2-5; no clear D. Germline values: CDR1 LNHNV, CDR2 YYDKDF (reference sequence). The V gene lost 0 bases and the J gene lost 4 bases, with 12 bases spanning the gap. This CDR3 comprises 15 residues. The CDR3 reads CATSRDEEDSETQYF. The CDR3 region has the DNA TGTGCCACCAGCAGAGATGAAGAAGATTCAGAGACCCAGTACTTC. The full variable domain, in which reference TRBV15 and TRBJ2-5 provide the parts outside the CDR3, is DAMVIQNPRYQVTQFGKPVTLSCSQTLNHNVMYWYQQKSSQAPKLLFHYYDKDFNNEADTPDNFQSRRPNTSFCFLDIRSPGLGDTAMYLCATSRDEEDSETQYFGPGTRLLVL.

V gene TRBV20-1 combines with J gene TRBJ1-1; 10 bases agree with TRBD1. CDR3 size: 15 residues. Losses at the gene ends were 0 bases for V and 5 bases for J; bases not matched to a gene: 6. Germline-derived CDR1 and CDR2 are DFQATT and SNEGSKA (reference sequence). As DNA, the CDR3 is TGCAGTGCTAGAGATCCGACAGGGGGCAGGACTGAAGCTTTCTTT. Its protein product is CSARDPTGGRTEAFF.

This clone was detected many times. The CDR3 sequence: CASTDRGRYEQYF. The CDR3 bases are TGTGCCAGCACCGATAGGGGGCGCTACGAGCAGTACTTC. The chain uses TRBV11-2 and TRBJ2-7, with TRBD1 identical over 7 bases. Germline-derived CDR1 and CDR2 are SGHAT and FQNNGV. V lost 7 bases to trimming and J lost 3 bases; unmatched junction nucleotides: 6. CDR3 length: 13 residues.

This clone was seen a single time. A clone one base away is much larger, so this may be a read error. Within the sample, other DNA sequences also encode this same CDR3. The V gene is TRBV3-1, the J gene TRBJ2-1; no clear D. Germline V gives CDR1 LGHDT, CDR2 YNNKEL (reference sequence). Trimming removed 4 bases from V and 0 bases from J, with 10 bases in between. The CDR3 is 15 amino acids. The CDR3 reads CASSLSGSSYNEQFF. The CDR3 DNA reads TGTGCCAGCAGCCTTAGTGGAAGCTCCTACAATGAGCAGTTCTTC.

This clone occurred a few times. The CDR3 DNA reads TGTGCCAGCAGTTATGGCGGGACTAGCAACGAGCAGTACTTC. Protein: CASSYGGTSNEQYF. The rearrangement links TRBV6-2 or TRBV6-3 to TRBJ2-7; 9 bases line up with TRBD2. CDR1 and CDR2 (germline): MNHEY, SVGEGT. Losses at the gene ends were 3 bases for V and 5 bases for J; bases not matched to a gene: 5. The CDR3 covers 14 residues.

This clone was counted only a few times. The chain has TRBV6-5 and TRBJ1-2; a weak D match, TRBD1 (5 bases). The germline gives CDR1 MNHEY, CDR2 SVGAGI. CDR3 length: 15 amino acids. V lost 6 bases and J 3 bases, leaving 17 bases between the germline ends. The CDR3 DNA is TGTGCCAGCAGCTTATTGGGGCCGGCCTACTATGGCTACACCTTC. It yields the protein CASSLLGPAYYGYTF.